A selection of T cell receptor beta chains follows, all from one sample in a study of Ad26.COV2.S vaccination and SARS-CoV-2 variants. The assay was immunoSEQ multiplex PCR, and TCRdb's table has in-frame clones only and misses some. The table shows about 250,000 clones, with about 83% occurring only once. The sample in question was peripheral blood, obtained in a trial of Ad26.COV2.S vaccine versus placebo. These receptors were collected from a person aged 18-65 years who received the Ad26.COV2.S COVID-19 vaccine or a placebo. Each CDR3 is given with its conserved first and last residue. The D gene is left open where the match is weak. Clone size appears in some rows only: once, few, many, or a class for an expanded clone.

size,V,length,D,J,DNA,CDR3
NA,TRBV19,13,NA,TRBJ1-2,TGTGCCAGTAGTATACAGGTGAACTATGGCTACACCTTC,CASSIQVNYGYTF
NA,TRBV4-3,15,NA,TRBJ2-3,TGCGCCAGCAGCCACGCCAGCAGGAGCACAGATACGCAGTATTTT,CASSHASRSTDTQYF
NA,TRBV27,13,TRBD1,TRBJ1-2,TGTGCCAGCAGTCTAGACAGGGCCTATGGCTACACCTTC,CASSLDRAYGYTF
NA,TRBV27,16,TRBD1,TRBJ2-2,TGTGCCAGCAGTCCCCGACAGGGGTCGAACACCGGGGAGCTGTTTTTT,CASSPRQGSNTGELFF
NA,TRBV5-1,14,TRBD2,TRBJ2-2,TGCGCCAGCAGTCCCGGGGGGGGAACCGGGGAGCTGTTTTTT,CASSPGGGTGELFF
NA,TRBV30,13,NA,TRBJ2-1,TGTGCCTGGAGTGTAGAGTCCACTAGCCAGCAGTTCTTC,CAWSVESTSQQFF
NA,TRBV7-3,16,TRBD2,TRBJ2-3,TGTGCCAGCAGCTTAAAACTAGCGGGAGGCGCAGATACGCAGTATTTT,CASSLKLAGGADTQYF
NA,TRBV7-9,14,NA,TRBJ2-1,TGTGCCAGCAGCCCAGTAGAGGGCCTCAATGAGCAGTTCTTC,CASSPVEGLNEQFF
NA,TRBV5-4,16,TRBD2,TRBJ2-7,TGTGCCAGCACCCGGGGGGGAACCCGCGGATCCTACGAGCAGTACTTC,CASTRGGTRGSYEQYF
NA,TRBV12-3/TRBV12-4,13,NA,TRBJ2-5,TGTGCCAGCGGGTATATAGAGGAACAGACCCAGTACTTC,CASGYIEEQTQYF
once,TRBV5-1,17,TRBD2,TRBJ2-1,TGCGCCAGCAGCGCCCTGTCTAGCGGGGGGACCTACAATGAGCAGTTCTTC,CASSALSSGGTYNEQFF
NA,TRBV5-6,16,TRBD2,TRBJ2-5,TGTGCCAGCAGTTCTAGCGGGAGGGCCCGGGTAGAGACCCAGTACTTC,CASSSSGRARVETQYF
NA,TRBV4-1,14,TRBD1,TRBJ1-1,TGCGCCAGCAGCAGGGACAGGGGGAACACTGAAGCTTTCTTT,CASSRDRGNTEAFF
NA,TRBV3-1/TRBV3-2,18,TRBD1,TRBJ1-6,TGTGCCAGCAGCCAAGACTCCCGGGACAGGGGGTATAATTCACCCCTCCACTTT,CASSQDSRDRGYNSPLHF
NA,TRBV4-1,15,NA,TRBJ1-1,TGCGCCAGCAGCCAGGCAGTGGGCGGTCTCAGGGGAGCTTTCTTT,CASSQAVGGLRGAFF
NA,TRBV5-4,15,NA,TRBJ1-1,TGTGCCAGCAGCGGTAGCCAGAATATGAACACTGAAGCTTTCTTT,CASSGSQNMNTEAFF
NA,TRBV12-5,13,NA,TRBJ2-6,TGTGCTAGTGGGGCTTCTGGGGCCAACGTCCTGACTTTC,CASGASGANVLTF
NA,TRBV25-1,15,NA,TRBJ2-1,TGTGCCAGCAGTGAGGGGACCCCCAGGGTCTATGAGCAGTTCTTC,CASSEGTPRVYEQFF
NA,TRBV6-2/TRBV6-3,14,NA,TRBJ1-5,TGTGCCAGCAGTCCAGGGTTCGAGAGTCAGCCCCAGCATTTT,CASSPGFESQPQHF
NA,TRBV12-3/TRBV12-4,13,NA,TRBJ2-7,TGTGCCAGCACTTTAAACAGGCAGTACGAGCAGTACTTC,CASTLNRQYEQYF
NA,TRBV6-2/TRBV6-3,13,NA,TRBJ1-5,TGTGCCAGCAGTTATTGGAGGGCTCAGCCCCAGCATTTT,CASSYWRAQPQHF
few,TRBV5-8,13,NA,TRBJ2-5,TGTGCCAGCAGCTCCGGGCTAAGGGAGACCCAGTACTTC,CASSSGLRETQYF
NA,TRBV5-4,17,TRBD2,TRBJ2-3,TGTGCCAGCAGCTTGTCCGGGGGACTAGCGGATACAGATACGCAGTATTTT,CASSLSGGLADTDTQYF
NA,TRBV18,16,TRBD1,TRBJ1-2,TGTGCCAGCTCACCTGGACAGGGGGCTAACGGCTATGGCTACACCTTC,CASSPGQGANGYGYTF
NA,TRBV4-2,17,TRBD1,TRBJ2-7,TGTGCCAGCAGCCAAGCCCTTTCGGGACAGGTGACCTACGAGCAGTACTTC,CASSQALSGQVTYEQYF
few,TRBV9,15,TRBD1,TRBJ1-2,TGTGCCAGCAGCGCCAGTAGAAGGGGGCGAAATGGCTACACCTTC,CASSASRRGRNGYTF
NA,TRBV19,14,TRBD1,TRBJ1-6,TGTGCCAGTAGTATCTCGGACAGGGATTCACCCCTCCACTTT,CASSISDRDSPLHF
NA,TRBV27,16,NA,TRBJ2-1,TGTGCCAGCAGTTTAGAGGCGGGAAGGGGCCGCCATGAGCAGTTCTTC,CASSLEAGRGRHEQFF
NA,TRBV2,14,TRBD2,TRBJ2-1,TGTGCCAGCCAAGACGGGACTAGGGACAATGAGCAGTTCTTC,CASQDGTRDNEQFF
NA,TRBV7-6,15,TRBD1,TRBJ2-7,TGTGCCAGCAGCCCGGGACAGGGGGCATCCTACGAGCAGTACTTC,CASSPGQGASYEQYF
NA,TRBV14,18,TRBD1,TRBJ1-2,TGTGCCAGCAGCCCCTTAGGACAGGGGAGAGGAGGGGTATATGGCTACACCTTC,CASSPLGQGRGGVYGYTF
NA,TRBV18,14,NA,TRBJ2-5,TGTGCCAGCTCACCATTTATCGCAGACCAGACCCAGTACTTC,CASSPFIADQTQYF
NA,TRBV3-1/TRBV3-2,15,TRBD1,TRBJ1-5,TGTGCCAGCAGCCAGGGACAGCAGAGCAATCAGCCCCAGCATTTT,CASSQGQQSNQPQHF